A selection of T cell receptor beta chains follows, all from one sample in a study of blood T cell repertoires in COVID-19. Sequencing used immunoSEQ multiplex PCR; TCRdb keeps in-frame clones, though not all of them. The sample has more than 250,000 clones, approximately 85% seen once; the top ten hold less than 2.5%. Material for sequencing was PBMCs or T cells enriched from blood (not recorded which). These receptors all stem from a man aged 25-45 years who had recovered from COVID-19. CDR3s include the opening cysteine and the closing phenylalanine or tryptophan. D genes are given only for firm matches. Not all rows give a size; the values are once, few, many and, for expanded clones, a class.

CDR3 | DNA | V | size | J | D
CASRTGGYTDTQYF | TGTGCCAGTAGGACGGGGGGATACACAGATACGCAGTATTTT | TRBV19 | NA | TRBJ2-3 | TRBD2
CASSMVLGTGAFF | TGTGCCAGTAGTATGGTGCTCGGGACAGGAGCTTTCTTT | TRBV19 | NA | TRBJ1-1 | TRBD1
CATSESTSGGAPDTQYF | TGTGCCACCAGTGAGTCCACTAGCGGGGGGGCTCCAGATACGCAGTATTTT | TRBV24-1 | NA | TRBJ2-3 | TRBD2
CASSRGQPGFSPLHF | TGTGCCAGCAGTCGAGGACAGCCCGGGTTTTCACCCCTCCACTTT | TRBV6-5 | NA | TRBJ1-6 | NA
CASSQTTGVPYYEQYF | TGCGCCAGCAGCCAGACGACAGGGGTCCCTTACTACGAGCAGTACTTC | TRBV4-1 | NA | TRBJ2-7 | TRBD1
CASSLAQQAKGEQFF | TGCGCCAGCAGCTTGGCCCAACAGGCTAAAGGGGAGCAGTTCTTC | TRBV5-1 | once | TRBJ2-1 | NA
CASRLKPRSNQPQHF | TGTGCCAGCCGGTTGAAACCTCGTAGCAATCAGCCCCAGCATTTT | TRBV6-5 | NA | TRBJ1-5 | NA
CASSLFSRGGVYNEQFF | TGTGCCAGCAGTTTATTTAGTCGGGGGGGCGTCTACAATGAGCAGTTCTTC | TRBV27 | many | TRBJ2-1 | TRBD2
CASSRGGTGAYEQYF | TGTGCCAGTAGTAGGGGGGGGACAGGGGCCTACGAGCAGTACTTC | TRBV19 | NA | TRBJ2-7 | TRBD1
CASSLREDTQYF | TGTGCCAGCAGCCTGCGGGAAGATACGCAGTATTTT | TRBV9 | once | TRBJ2-3 | NA
CASSLFGTGRVYGYTF | TGTGCCAGCAGCTTATTCGGGACAGGGAGGGTCTATGGCTACACCTTC | TRBV7-3 | NA | TRBJ1-2 | TRBD1
CASSLASRVYEQYF | TGCGCCAGCAGCTTGGCCAGCAGGGTTTACGAGCAGTACTTC | TRBV5-1 | NA | TRBJ2-7 | NA
CASSSAYFSGGRTDTQYF | TGTGCCAGCAGTTCAGCCTATTTTAGCGGGGGTCGCACAGATACGCAGTATTTT | TRBV6-2/TRBV6-3 | NA | TRBJ2-3 | TRBD2
CASSHPGQGGWTEAFF | TGTGCCAGCAGCCATCCCGGACAGGGCGGATGGACTGAAGCTTTCTTT | TRBV3-1/TRBV3-2 | NA | TRBJ1-1 | TRBD1
CASSTRTGPYGYTF | TGTGCCAGCAGTACTCGGACAGGGCCCTATGGCTACACCTTC | TRBV6-2/TRBV6-3 | NA | TRBJ1-2 | TRBD1
CASSLAPDRANYGYTF | TGTGCCAGCAGCTTAGCCCCGGACAGGGCTAACTATGGCTACACCTTC | TRBV11-3 | NA | TRBJ1-2 | TRBD1